This TCR beta chain was obtained from a study of T cells after yellow fever vaccination. Looking at the study overall: Preparing low-cell-number fractions relied on SMART-Seq v4 Ultra Low Input.

TCRdb independently ran MiXCR on the 5' RACE reads; one entry per CDR3 protein. The repertoire holds some 110,000 distinct CDR3 sequences, with 6.5% to 9% as singletons. Points from the study as a whole: Once the booster was given, most primary-vaccination clones reappeared, at roughly 96% for CD4 and approximately 88% for CD8.

The germline CDR1 and CDR2 sequences are SGHRS and YFSETQ. CDR3 size: 16 residues. The trim removed 4 bases at V and 5 bases at J, leaving 11 bases unmatched. In its sample, this clonotype was seen many times. No antigen is known for it. This receptor was identified in a man between 18 and 35 years old who received the YFV17D yellow fever vaccine. This specimen was CD4+ T cells sorted from PBMCs, taken about 49 days after the first yellow fever vaccination. The chain couples TRBV5-1 to TRBJ2-1, with 8 bases matching TRBD1. The DNA for the CDR3 is TGCGCCAGCAGCCCGGGACAGGCCAGGGGGGACAATGAGCAGTTCTTC. Translating it yields CASSPGQARGDNEQFF.